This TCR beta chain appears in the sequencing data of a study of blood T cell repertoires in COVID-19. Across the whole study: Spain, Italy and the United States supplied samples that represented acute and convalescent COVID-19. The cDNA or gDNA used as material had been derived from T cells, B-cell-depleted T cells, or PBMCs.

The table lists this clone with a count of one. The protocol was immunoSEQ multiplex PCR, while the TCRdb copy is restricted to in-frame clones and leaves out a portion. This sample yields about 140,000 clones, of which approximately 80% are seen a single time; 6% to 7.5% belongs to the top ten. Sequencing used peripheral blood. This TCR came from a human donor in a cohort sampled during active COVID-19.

CDR3 in amino acids: CASSRQGARGYTF. The CDR3 nucleotides read TGTGCCAGCAGTCGACAGGGGGCGCGTGGCTACACCTTC. The chain recombines TRBV9 with TRBJ1-2; 10 bases line up with TRBD1. Germline-derived CDR1 and CDR2 are SGDLS and YYNGEE. J lost 7 bases, V lost 5 bases, and 5 bases had no gene match. The length of the CDR3 is 13 residues.